These 17 T cell receptor beta chains were all obtained from the same sample, sequenced in a study of regulatory dendritic cells for organ transplantation. Profiled with immunoSEQ multiplex PCR; TCRdb holds only in-frame clones, not every one. The profile shows fewer than 40,000 clones, around nine tenths of them singletons. Material for sequencing was naive CD8+ T cells from blood. Subset described: CD45RA+ naive T cells. These receptors were obtained from a human donor in good health.

This chain uses TRBV19 with TRBJ1-1; D is possibly TRBD1 (5 bases). Trimming took off 5 bases at V and 11 bases at J, with 18 bases between the two ends. Germline V CDR1 and CDR2: LNHDA, SQIVND (reference sequence). CDR3 size: 13 residues. Here the CDR3 reads CASSPRDGERAFF. DNA of the CDR3: TGTGCCAGTAGTCCCCGGGACGGGGAGCGGGCTTTCTTT.

The rearrangement links TRBV7-3 to TRBJ1-1; D not certain. Germline V gives CDR1 SGHTA, CDR2 FQGTGA. Trimming shortened V by 2 bases and J by 1 base, and 11 bases separated the two germline ends. The CDR3 consists of 15 residues. CDR3 loop: CASSLGGWGNTEAFF. CDR3 nucleotide sequence: TGTGCCAGCAGCTTAGGTGGGTGGGGGAACACTGAAGCTTTCTTT.

CDR3 DNA: TGTGCCAGCAGTTCCAGGACAGTAGGTCCGACTAGCGACCCTTACGAGCAGTACTTC. Protein product: CASSSRTVGPTSDPYEQYF. The chain recombines TRBV28 with TRBJ2-7; 8 bases line up with TRBD2. Germline values: CDR1 MDHEN, CDR2 SYDVKM. This CDR3 comprises 19 residues. V was pared by 4 bases and J by 4 bases, with 21 bases of the junction left unmatched. Full variable domain (missing parts from reference TRBV28 and TRBJ2-7): DVKVTQSSRYLVKRTGEKVFLECVQDMDHENMFWYRQDPGLGLRLIYFSYDVKMKEKGDIPEGYSVSREKKERFSLILESASTNQTSMYLCASSSRTVGPTSDPYEQYFGPGTRLTVT.

The rearrangement joins TRBV27 to TRBJ2-5; D could derive from TRBD1 or TRBD2 (6 bases each). This CDR3 comprises 15 residues. The V end was cut by 5 bases, the J end by 9 bases, with 22 bases between. Germline V gene lookup returns CDR1 MNHEY and CDR2 SMNVEV (reference sequence). The CDR3 DNA reads as TGTGCCAGCAGTCCAGAGTCTTGGGGAAGGGGGGCCCAGTACTTC. Translated, it gives CASSPESWGRGAQYF.

This clone was seen just once. Here the CDR3 reads CASSPIGQLTEAFF. CDR3 in DNA: TGTGCCAGCAGCCCGATCGGGCAATTAACTGAAGCTTTCTTT. This chain joins TRBV11-1 and TRBJ1-1; D ambiguous. The germline CDR1 and CDR2 sequences are SGHAT and FQDESV (reference sequence). Trimming removed 5 bases from V and 5 bases from J, with 15 bases in between. The CDR3 is 14 amino acids.

V and J are TRBV11-2 and TRBJ2-2; D possibly uses TRBD1 or TRBD2 (6 bases each). Deletions cut 5 bases from V and 3 bases from J, with 22 bases between. The CDR3 has 18 amino acids. Germline CDR1 is SGHAT and CDR2 is FQNNGV. Written as DNA, the CDR3 is TGTGCCAGCAGCCCCACTGTGGGGGGCTCTTCGTACACCGGGGAGCTGTTTTTT. Translation gives CASSPTVGGSSYTGELFF.

This clone was detected only once. The rearrangement joins TRBV19 to TRBJ2-7, with 9 bases matching TRBD2. V lost 8 bases to trimming and J lost 2 bases; unmatched junction nucleotides: 7. Looked up from germline, CDR1 is LNHDA and CDR2 is SQIVND (reference sequence). This CDR3 region has 14 residues. The CDR3 nucleotides are TGTGCCAGTTCTCCGGGACTAGCCACCTACGAGCAGTACTTC. Translating gives CASSPGLATYEQYF. Filled out from reference TRBV19 and TRBJ2-7, the complete variable domain reads DGGITQSPKYLFRKEGQNVTLSCEQNLNHDAMYWYRQDPGQGLRLIYYSQIVNDFQKGDIAEGYSVSREKKESFPLTVTSAQKNPTAFYLCASSPGLATYEQYFGPGTRLTVT.

The CDR3 protein is CASSHRRRTGCWAEAFF. In DNA, the CDR3 is TGCGCCAGCAGTCACCGCCGAAGGACAGGGTGTTGGGCTGAAGCTTTCTTT. The chain joins TRBV23-1 to TRBJ1-1, with TRBD1 matching 8 bases. TRBV23-1 is known as an ORF, though its function is uncertain. There are 17 residues in the CDR3. J gave up 6 bases and V 3 bases, and 15 bases lay outside the gene matches.

The rearrangement uses TRBV27 and TRBJ2-7; either TRBD1 or TRBD2 may fit D (5 bases each). Germline lookup yields CDR1 MNHEY and CDR2 SMNVEV (reference sequence). The CDR3 totals 14 residues. Deletions cut 1 base from V and 3 bases from J, with 10 bases between. CDR3 bases: TGTGCCAGCAGTTTATTAGGGACCCGCTACGAGCAGTACTTC. This codes for CASSLLGTRYEQYF.

The rearrangement uses TRBV6-1 and TRBJ2-1, with D uncertain. V was cut by 4 bases and J by 0 bases, with 7 bases left in between. Germline-derived CDR1 and CDR2 are MNHNS and SASEGT. The CDR3 has 14 amino acids. The CDR3 reads CASSVMSSYNEQFF. CDR3 nucleotides: TGTGCCAGCAGTGTGATGAGCTCCTACAATGAGCAGTTCTTC.

The rearrangement joins TRBV10-3 to TRBJ2-7; D not certain. CDR1 is ENHRY and CDR2 is SYGVKD in the germline V gene. There are 11 residues in the CDR3. Trimming removed 0 bases at V and 7 bases at J, with 4 bases between. CDR3 residues: CAISESWEQYF. The CDR3 nucleotides read TGTGCCATCAGTGAGTCGTGGGAGCAGTACTTC.

The rearrangement links TRBV7-9 to TRBJ2-7; D gene unclear. The CDR3 consists of 12 residues. The V end was cut by 5 bases, the J end by 0 bases, with 5 bases between. Germline V gene data show CDR1 as SEHNR and CDR2 as FQNEAQ (reference sequence). The CDR3 is CASSEFSYEQYF. As DNA, the CDR3 is TGTGCCAGCAGCGAATTCTCCTACGAGCAGTACTTC.

The chain links TRBV6-5 to TRBJ2-7, with D unclear. The length of the CDR3 is 11 residues. The germline CDR1 and CDR2 sequences are MNHEY and SVGAGI. V lost 0 bases and J lost 7, with 4 bases in between. CDR3 sequence: CASSYSWEQYF. The CDR3 DNA sequence: TGTGCCAGCAGTTACTCCTGGGAGCAGTACTTC.

This chain links TRBV4-1 with TRBJ1-2, with D perhaps matching TRBD1 (5 bases). The CDR3 sequence is 13 residues long. Germline V CDR1 and CDR2: MGHRA, YSYEKL. V was clipped by 0 bases and J by 8 bases, with 10 bases between them. The chain's CDR3 is CASSQDREDGYTF. As DNA, the CDR3 is TGCGCCAGCAGCCAAGACAGGGAAGACGGCTACACCTTC.

The chain combines TRBV30 with TRBJ1-1; D is ambiguous. Germline assignment: CDR1 GTSNPN and CDR2 SVGIG (reference sequence). The CDR3 runs 12 residues. V was shortened by 4 bases and J by 1 base, with 7 bases between the two germline ends. The DNA for the CDR3 is TGTGCCTGGATTCGGCCGAACACTGAAGCTTTCTTT. Translation: CAWIRPNTEAFF.

With regard to this clone: Other DNA variants within this sample encode the same CDR3. The V gene is TRBV4-1, the J gene TRBJ2-5, with no clear D. CDR1 and CDR2 from the germline V gene are MGHRA and YSYEKL. The CDR3 sequence is 13 residues long. Trimming stripped 0 bases from V and 3 bases from J, with 5 bases between. This CDR3 is CASSQDAEETQYF. CDR3 coding DNA: TGCGCCAGCAGCCAAGATGCTGAAGAGACCCAGTACTTC.

The genes are TRBV9 and TRBJ1-3; perhaps TRBD1 as D (5 bases). The CDR3 has 12 amino acids. Trimming pared 3 bases from V and 15 bases from J, leaving 16 bases between. Germline values: CDR1 SGDLS, CDR2 YYNGEE. The CDR3 protein is CASSGLSGTEYF. CDR3 coding DNA: TGTGCCAGCAGCGGCCTCTCAGGGACGGAATATTTT.